Shown below are 14 T cell receptor beta chains from a single sample sequenced in a study of blood T cell repertoires in COVID-19. Only in-frame clones appear in the TCRdb table, and some are missing; sequencing was by immunoSEQ multiplex PCR. The sample consists of under 70,000 clones, over 75% of them appearing once. The sequencing input was peripheral blood. The receptors come from a man between 60 and 70 years old with acute or convalescent COVID-19.

The CDR3 loop is CASSSGLVLEQYF. CDR3 nucleotides: TGTGCCAGCAGCTCGGGACTAGTTCTCGAGCAGTACTTC. V gene TRBV5-6 combines with J gene TRBJ2-7; 8 bases match TRBD2. Germline V gene lookup returns CDR1 SGHDT and CDR2 YYEEEE. J lost 6 bases, V lost 3 bases, and 5 bases had no gene match. This CDR3 has 13 residues.

The V call is TRBV14, the J call TRBJ1-2; 8 bases agree with TRBD1. This CDR3 has 17 residues. V was clipped by 0 bases and J by 6 bases; unmatched bases: 12. Per germline, CDR1 SGHDN and CDR2 FVKESK. For the CDR3, the DNA is TGTGCCAGCAGCCAAGAGGACAGGGCGGACCTCCTCGATGGCTACACCTTC. Amino acid sequence: CASSQEDRADLLDGYTF. Full variable domain (outside the CDR3, taken from reference TRBV14 and TRBJ1-2): EAGVTQFPSHSVIEKGQTVTLRCDPISGHDNLYWYRRVMGKEIKFLLHFVKESKQDESGMPNNRFLAERTGGTYSTLKVQPAELEDSGVYFCASSQEDRADLLDGYTFGSGTRLTVV.

The chain joins TRBV6-5 to TRBJ2-1; D gene ambiguous. The CDR3 totals 14 residues. V lost 6 bases to trimming and J lost 10 bases, with 19 bases between them. The germline V gene encodes CDR1 MNHEY and CDR2 SVGAGI. CDR3 nucleotide sequence: TGTGCCAGCAGCGGCCGGCCCGAGGTTGCCGAGCAGTTCTTC. Its translation: CASSGRPEVAEQFF.

This clone was seen once. In nucleotides, the CDR3 is TGTGCCAGCAGTTACTCCGGGGTAGCGGAGTCCTACAATGAGCAGTTCTTC. It encodes CASSYSGVAESYNEQFF. V is TRBV6-2 or TRBV6-3 and J is TRBJ2-1; tentatively, D is TRBD2 (6 bases). Germline CDR1 and CDR2: MNHEY and SVGEGT. This CDR3 spans 17 amino acids. V lost 0 bases and J 1 base, leaving 13 bases between the germline ends.

This clone was picked up a small number of times. The V call is TRBV6-5, the J call TRBJ2-5; 12 positions match TRBD2. CDR1 is MNHEY and CDR2 is SVGAGI in the germline V gene. This CDR3 has 15 residues. The V gene end was trimmed by 6 bases and the J gene end by 4 bases; junction bases not matched to a gene: 6. The CDR3: CASSPTSGSSETQYF. The DNA for the CDR3 is TGTGCCAGCAGCCCGACTAGCGGGAGTTCAGAGACCCAGTACTTC.

The chain links TRBV28 to TRBJ2-3; TRBD2 agrees at 7 bases. The CDR3 has 17 residues. With V trimmed by 1 base and J by 1 base, 8 bases remained unmatched. Germline V gene lookup returns CDR1 MDHEN and CDR2 SYDVKM. The CDR3 spells CASSLFAKAGGTDTQYF. DNA of the CDR3: TGTGCCAGCAGTTTATTCGCCAAGGCGGGAGGCACAGATACGCAGTATTTT.

The rearrangement joins TRBV3-1 (or the pseudogene TRBV3-2) to TRBJ2-7, with 13 bases identical to TRBD2. CDR1 and CDR2 (germline): LGHDT, YNNKEL (reference sequence). V lost 4 bases and J lost 9; bases outside the gene matches: 3. This CDR3 has 13 residues. Written as DNA, the CDR3 is TGTGCCAGCAGCCCGGGACTAGCGGGACCGCAGTACTTC. It translates to CASSPGLAGPQYF.

This chain uses TRBV11-2 with TRBJ2-1; D not resolved. CDR3 length: 16 amino acids. The germline V gene has CDR1 SGHAT and CDR2 FQNNGV. The V end lost 2 bases, the J end lost 0 bases, and 11 bases lay between the germline ends. In DNA form, the CDR3 reads TGTGCCAGCAGCTTATTAGCAATGAGCTCCTACAATGAGCAGTTCTTC. Encoded protein: CASSLLAMSSYNEQFF.

The chain is built from TRBV18 and TRBJ2-3; 7 bases line up with TRBD1. Germline lookup yields CDR1 KGHSH and CDR2 LQKENI. The J segment lost 2 bases and the V segment lost 2 bases, leaving 7 bases of the junction unmatched. The CDR3 runs to 16 residues. CDR3 DNA: TGTGCCAGCTCACCAATCGGACAGGAGTACACAGATACGCAGTATTTT. It is translated as CASSPIGQEYTDTQYF.

The CDR3 loop reads CASISGGSSNGYTF. The CDR3 DNA reads TGTGCCAGCATATCAGGGGGCTCATCTAATGGCTACACCTTC. V and J are TRBV6-5 and TRBJ1-2; 8 bases align to TRBD1. Germline V gives CDR1 MNHEY, CDR2 SVGAGI. The CDR3 loop spans 14 amino acids. The V and J ends lost 7 bases and 6 bases, in that order; junction bases with no gene match: 10.

This chain uses TRBV5-1 with TRBJ2-2, with D maybe TRBD1 (5 bases). Germline V gene data show CDR1 as SGHRS and CDR2 as YFSETQ. This CDR3 is 15 amino acids long. V gave up 7 bases and J gave up 3 bases, with 16 bases separating them. The CDR3 sequence is CASFLGQGDTGELFF. CDR3 bases: TGCGCCAGCTTCTTGGGGCAAGGGGACACCGGGGAGCTGTTTTTT.

The table lists this clone with a few counts. V is TRBV30 and J is TRBJ2-4, with D tentatively TRBD1 (5 bases). Germline loops: CDR1 GTSNPN, CDR2 SVGIG (reference sequence). This CDR3 comprises 14 residues. Trimming left V 3 bases short and J 0 bases short, with 9 bases between. In nucleotides, the CDR3 is TGTGCCTGGAGGAGGCAGGGAGCCAAAAACATTCAGTACTTC. Translating gives CAWRRQGAKNIQYF.

The V and J genes are TRBV5-6 and TRBJ2-7, with a tentative D call TRBD1 (6 bases). The CDR3 runs 14 residues. Germline CDR1 is SGHDT and CDR2 is YYEEEE. Trimming removed 2 bases from V and 0 bases from J, with 9 bases in between. The DNA of the CDR3 is TGTGCCAGCAGCTTACGGGACAACTCCTACGAGCAGTACTTC. Residues: CASSLRDNSYEQYF.

The V call is TRBV4-3, the J call TRBJ2-7; D unresolved. Germline V gene lookup returns CDR1 LGHNA and CDR2 YSLEER. V gave up 1 base and J gave up 5 bases, with 12 bases separating them. The length of the CDR3 is 14 residues. Written as DNA, the CDR3 is TGCGCCAGCAGCCAAGTAGTGGGCCTCCACGAGCAGTACTTC. It translates to CASSQVVGLHEQYF.